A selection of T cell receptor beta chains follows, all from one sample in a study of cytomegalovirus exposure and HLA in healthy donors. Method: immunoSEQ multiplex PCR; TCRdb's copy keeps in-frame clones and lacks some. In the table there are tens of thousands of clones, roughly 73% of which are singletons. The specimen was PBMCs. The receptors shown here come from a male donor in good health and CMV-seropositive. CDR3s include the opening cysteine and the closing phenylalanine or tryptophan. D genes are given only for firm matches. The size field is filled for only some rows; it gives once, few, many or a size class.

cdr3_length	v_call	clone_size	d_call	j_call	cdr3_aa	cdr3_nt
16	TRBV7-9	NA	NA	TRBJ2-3	CASSPRGLRSTDTQYF	TGTGCCAGCAGCCCGAGAGGTCTACGTAGCACAGATACGCAGTATTTT
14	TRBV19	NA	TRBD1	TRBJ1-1	CASSIITGTGVAFF	TGTGCCAGTAGTATAATAACAGGGACAGGGGTGGCTTTCTTT
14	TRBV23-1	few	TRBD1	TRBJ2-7	CASGWTGVYCEQYF	TGCGCCAGCGGGTGGACAGGGGTTTACTGCGAGCAGTACTTC
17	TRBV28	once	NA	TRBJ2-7	CASSLWAGTLSSYEQYF	TGTGCCAGCAGTTTATGGGCCGGGACACTCAGCTCCTACGAGCAGTACTTC
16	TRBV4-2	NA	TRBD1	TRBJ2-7	CASSQEPYDRAYEQYF	TGTGCCAGCAGCCAAGAGCCGTACGACAGGGCCTACGAGCAGTACTTC
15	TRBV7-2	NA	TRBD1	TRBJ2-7	CASSLGTGSSYEQYF	TGTGCCAGCAGCTTGGGGACAGGGAGCTCCTACGAGCAGTACTTC
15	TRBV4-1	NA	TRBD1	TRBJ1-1	CASSHGQVLNTEAFF	TGCGCCAGCAGCCACGGACAGGTCCTGAACACTGAAGCTTTCTTT
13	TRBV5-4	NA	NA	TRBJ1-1	CASSLMGGTEAFF	TGTGCCAGCAGCCTGATGGGGGGCACTGAAGCTTTCTTT
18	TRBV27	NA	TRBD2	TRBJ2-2	CASSTPGVGRAGTGELFF	TGTGCCAGCAGTACTCCGGGGGTCGGGAGGGCGGGCACCGGGGAGCTGTTTTTT
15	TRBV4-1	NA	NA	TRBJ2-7	CASSHPVTDAYEQYF	TGCGCCAGCAGCCACCCCGTGACAGACGCCTACGAGCAGTACTTC
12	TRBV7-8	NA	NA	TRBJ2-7	CASSLWGDEQYF	TGTGCCAGCAGCTTATGGGGGGACGAGCAGTACTTC
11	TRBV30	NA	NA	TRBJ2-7	CAWSSLYEQYF	TGTGCCTGGAGTTCACTATACGAGCAGTACTTC
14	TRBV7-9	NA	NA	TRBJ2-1	CASSPSVNPNEQFF	TGTGCCAGCAGCCCCTCAGTGAACCCGAATGAGCAGTTCTTC
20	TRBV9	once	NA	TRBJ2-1	CASSEGGWGQNEPDYNEQFF	TGTGCCAGCAGCGAGGGGGGATGGGGACAGAATGAACCCGACTACAATGAGCAGTTCTTC